These 20 T cell receptor beta chains were sequenced from one sample in a study of PD-1 blockade in classical Hodgkin lymphoma. The table came from immunoSEQ multiplex PCR; TCRdb's copy has only in-frame clones and leaves some out. The table records about 46,000 clones, around 74% of them present only once. The sample's time point: cycle 4 day 1 (C4D1), after about 6 weeks of nivolumab. Relapse was seen in all patients after autologous stem cell transplantation, and brentuximab vedotin exposure was variable. The sequenced sample was peripheral blood mononuclear cells (PBMCs), obtained before the fourth cycle of nivolumab. These receptors all come from a human donor with classical Hodgkin lymphoma.

The chain combines TRBV7-2 with TRBJ2-1; D is perhaps TRBD1 (5 bases). The germline V gene has CDR1 SGHTA and CDR2 FQGNSA. V shed 5 bases and J shed 2 bases, with 7 bases lying between them. The CDR3 extends over 13 amino acids. CDR3 sequence reads: CASSAGTYNEQFF. The CDR3 region has the DNA TGTGCCAGCAGCGCAGGGACCTACAATGAGCAGTTCTTC.

CDR3 residues: CASSPSWREGLYNEQFF. DNA of the CDR3: TGTGCCAGCAGCCCCTCTTGGCGGGAGGGCCTCTACAATGAGCAGTTCTTC. The V gene is TRBV7-9, the J gene TRBJ2-1; 9 positions agree with TRBD2. Trimming at V came to 5 bases and at J to 3 bases, leaving 11 bases not matched to a gene. There are 17 residues in the CDR3. Germline assignment: CDR1 SEHNR and CDR2 FQNEAQ (reference sequence).

The chain employs TRBV5-1 and TRBJ2-3; a possible D gene is TRBD2 (5 bases). V lost 7 bases, J lost 4 bases, and 10 bases lay in between. Germline V lookup: CDR1 SGHRS, CDR2 YFSETQ. There are 12 residues in the CDR3. The DNA for the CDR3 is TGCGCCAGCGCCTCGGGGTCAGATACGCAGTATTTT. This sequence encodes CASASGSDTQYF.

The chain joins TRBV29-1 to TRBJ2-3; no clear D gene. V was cut by 8 bases and J by 5 bases, with 20 bases left in between. This CDR3 region has 14 residues. CDR1 is SQVTM and CDR2 is ANQGSEA in the germline V gene. The CDR3 loop is CSTYTPADLDTQYF. For the CDR3, the DNA is TGCAGCACCTATACCCCCGCTGACTTAGATACGCAGTATTTT.

The chain couples TRBV7-9 to TRBJ1-5, with D possibly TRBD1 on 5 matching bases. The CDR3 contains 17 residues. Trimming cost V 3 bases and J 3 bases, with 18 bases left between them. The germline V gene has CDR1 SEHNR and CDR2 FQNEAQ (reference sequence). CDR3 protein: CASSLSGEGGHNQPQHF. The CDR3 DNA sequence: TGTGCCAGCAGCTTGTCGGGGGAAGGTGGGCACAATCAGCCCCAGCATTTT.

CDR3: CASSQMPGETGELFF. The CDR3 nucleotides are TGCGCCAGCAGCCAAATGCCAGGCGAAACCGGGGAGCTGTTTTTT. This sequence joins TRBV4-3 and TRBJ2-2; D gene unclear. The CDR3 length is 15 residues. Germline V CDR1 and CDR2: LGHNA, YSLEER. V lost 2 bases and J 5 bases, leaving 12 bases between the germline ends.

The chain employs TRBV9 and TRBJ1-1; D uncertain. In germline, CDR1 is SGDLS, CDR2 YYNGEE. The CDR3 contains 13 residues. V shed 0 bases and J shed 3 bases, with 6 bases lying between them. CDR3 protein: CASSVGAYTEAFF. The CDR3 DNA is TGTGCCAGCAGCGTAGGGGCGTACACTGAAGCTTTCTTT. Full variable domain (remainder filled in from reference TRBV9 and TRBJ1-1): DSGVTQTPKHLITATGQRVTLRCSPRSGDLSVYWYQQSLDQGLQFLIQYYNGEERAKGNILERFSAQQFPDLHSELNLSSLELGDSALYFCASSVGAYTEAFFGQGTRLTVV.

The V call is TRBV6-1, the J call TRBJ1-3; no reliable D call. Germline CDR1 and CDR2: MNHNS and SASEGT. CDR3 length: 13 residues. V gave up 6 bases and J gave up 1 base, with 7 bases separating them. CDR3 sequence reads: CASRRLSGNTIYF. CDR3 in DNA: TGTGCCAGCAGGCGGCTTTCTGGAAACACCATATATTTT.

The rearrangement uses TRBV29-1 and TRBJ1-2, with 8 bases that match TRBD1. Per germline, CDR1 SQVTM and CDR2 ANQGSEA. J lost 4 bases, V lost 6 bases, and 10 bases had no gene match. The length of the CDR3 is 14 residues. The CDR3 protein is CSVPGTGYTYGYTF. Written as DNA, the CDR3 is TGCAGCGTACCCGGGACAGGATATACCTATGGCTACACCTTC. The full variable domain, with the rest looked up from reference TRBV29-1 and TRBJ1-2, is SAVISQKPSRDICQRGTSLTIQCQVDSQVTMMFWYRQQPGQSLTLIATANQGSEATYESGFVIDKFPISRPNLTFSTLTVSNMSPEDSSIYLCSVPGTGYTYGYTFGSGTRLTVV.

The chain uses TRBV6-6 and TRBJ1-1, with unresolved D. Germline V gives CDR1 MNHNY, CDR2 SVGAGI (reference sequence). The CDR3 sequence is 15 residues long. Trimming pared 2 bases from V and 0 bases from J, leaving 10 bases between. The CDR3 loop is CASSYHGAMNTEAFF. CDR3 coding DNA: TGTGCCAGCAGTTACCATGGAGCGATGAACACTGAAGCTTTCTTT.

J is TRBJ1-1 and V is TRBV19; D remains unclear. V lost 3 bases and J 1 base, leaving 6 bases between the germline ends. The CDR3 is 13 amino acids. The germline V gene has CDR1 LNHDA and CDR2 SQIVND (reference sequence). The CDR3 protein is CASSIVRNTEAFF. CDR3 in DNA: TGTGCCAGTAGTATTGTCAGGAACACTGAAGCTTTCTTT. Complete variable domain (other parts from reference TRBV19 and TRBJ1-1): DGGITQSPKYLFRKEGQNVTLSCEQNLNHDAMYWYRQDPGQGLRLIYYSQIVNDFQKGDIAEGYSVSREKKESFPLTVTSAQKNPTAFYLCASSIVRNTEAFFGQGTRLTVV.

CDR3 DNA: TGCGCCAGCAGCTTGGACTCCCCGGTATACTACGAGCAGTACTTC. It codes for CASSLDSPVYYEQYF. V is TRBV5-1 and J is TRBJ2-7; D is uncertain. The length of the CDR3 is 15 residues. Germline lookup yields CDR1 SGHRS and CDR2 YFSETQ. Trimming left V 0 bases short and J 3 bases short, with 13 bases between.

The chain joins TRBV4-3 to TRBJ2-7, with D perhaps TRBD2 (5 bases). V shed 0 bases and J shed 7 bases, with 25 bases lying between them. Germline V gives CDR1 LGHNA, CDR2 YSLEER. The CDR3 is 18 amino acids. CDR3 in DNA: TGCGCCAGCAGCCAAGAAGGTAGTCCGCTAGCAGCCCTTGCGGAGCAGTACTTC. Translation: CASSQEGSPLAALAEQYF.

The V and J genes are TRBV28 and TRBJ2-7; 11 bases are shared with TRBD2. CDR3 length: 15 residues. V gave up 4 bases and J gave up 5 bases; unmatched junction bases: 7. Germline assignment: CDR1 MDHEN and CDR2 SYDVKM. The CDR3 DNA follows: TGTGCCAGCAGTTCAATAGCGGGAGGGCTGCACGAGCAGTACTTC. It is translated as CASSSIAGGLHEQYF.

This rearrangement joins TRBV5-1 to TRBJ1-6, with D uncertain. With 2 bases removed from V and 2 bases from J, the gap between germline ends came to 8 bases. This CDR3 has 15 residues. The germline V gene has CDR1 SGHRS and CDR2 YFSETQ. CDR3 nucleotide sequence: TGCGCCAGCAGCTTATCAGGCCCCTATAATTCACCCCTCCACTTT. Translated: CASSLSGPYNSPLHF.

The CDR3 loop is CASSQEQAGVGTDTQYF. CDR3 DNA: TGCGCCAGCAGCCAAGAACAAGCGGGAGTGGGCACAGATACGCAGTATTTT. The chain uses TRBV4-3 and TRBJ2-3, with 8 nucleotides matching TRBD2. CDR3 size: 17 residues. The trim removed 0 bases at V and 1 base at J, leaving 6 bases unmatched. Germline CDR1 LGHNA, CDR2 YSLEER.

V usage is TRBV6-5 and J usage is TRBJ1-5; possibly TRBD1 for D (6 bases). Germline V gene lookup returns CDR1 MNHEY and CDR2 SVGAGI. With 4 bases removed from V and 3 bases from J, the gap between germline ends came to 10 bases. The CDR3 runs to 14 residues. The CDR3 sequence is CASSSDSNNQPQHF. The CDR3 DNA follows: TGTGCCAGCAGTTCGGACAGTAACAATCAGCCCCAGCATTTT.

The rearrangement joins TRBV27 to TRBJ1-5, with a weak D call TRBD1 (5 bases). Germline values: CDR1 MNHEY, CDR2 SMNVEV (reference sequence). The CDR3 is made up of 14 amino acids. V lost 4 bases to trimming and J lost 3 bases, with 10 bases between them. This CDR3 reads CASSYRRDNQPQHF. DNA of the CDR3: TGTGCCAGCAGTTACAGGAGGGACAATCAGCCCCAGCATTTT.

CDR3 DNA sequence: TGTGCCAGCAGTGTGGCGGGAGGACTGAATGAGCAGTTCTTC. Translated, it gives CASSVAGGLNEQFF. The chain couples TRBV25-1 to TRBJ2-1; 8 bases map to TRBD2. V was pared by 4 bases and J by 7 bases, with 6 bases of the junction left unmatched. Germline V CDR1 and CDR2: MGHDK, SYGVNS. The CDR3 runs to 14 residues.

This clone appeared a single time. This sequence joins TRBV5-6 and TRBJ1-1; 9 bases are a match to TRBD1. The CDR3 totals 14 residues. CDR1 is SGHDT, CDR2 YYEEEE, per germline. J gave up 6 bases and V 1 base, and 4 bases lay outside the gene matches. The CDR3 DNA is TGTGCCAGCAGCTTGCGGGACAGGGTTCCTGAAGCTTTCTTT. It translates to CASSLRDRVPEAFF. The whole variable domain, remainder taken from reference TRBV5-6 and TRBJ1-1, is DAGVTQSPTHLIKTRGQQVTLRCSPKSGHDTVSWYQQALGQGPQFIFQYYEEEERQRGNFPDRFSGHQFPNYSSELNVNALLLGDSALYLCASSLRDRVPEAFFGQGTRLTVV.